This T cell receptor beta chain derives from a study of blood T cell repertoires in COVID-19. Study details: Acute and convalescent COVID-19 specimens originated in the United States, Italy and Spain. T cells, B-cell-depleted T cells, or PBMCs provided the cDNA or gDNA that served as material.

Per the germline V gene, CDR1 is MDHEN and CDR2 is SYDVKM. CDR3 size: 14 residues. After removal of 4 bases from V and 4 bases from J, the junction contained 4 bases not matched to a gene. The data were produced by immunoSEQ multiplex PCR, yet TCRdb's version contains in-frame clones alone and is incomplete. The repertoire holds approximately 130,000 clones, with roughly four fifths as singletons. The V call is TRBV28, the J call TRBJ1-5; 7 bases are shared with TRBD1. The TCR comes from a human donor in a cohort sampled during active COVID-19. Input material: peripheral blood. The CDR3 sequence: CASSWGTENQPQHF. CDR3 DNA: TGTGCCAGCAGTTGGGGGACAGAGAATCAGCCCCAGCATTTT.